The clone carrying this T cell receptor beta chain was counted ten times or more. As yet, its antigen is unknown. The sample is drawn from a study of neurological immune-mediated disorders. Study-wide findings and caveats: The study found the most TCR clonal expansion in HTLV-1-associated myelopathy and the least in multiple sclerosis, below healthy controls.

Time point specified: longitudinal time-point 1 (baseline). Whenever a sequencing run was performed, it yielded over 170 million TCR-beta sequences from 15-18 subjects. MiXCR, applied by TCRdb to the 5' RACE reads, yields one record per CDR3 protein. The sample has around 71,000 distinct CDR3 sequences; roughly 13% are singletons. The clonotype originates from a female donor with HTLV-1-associated myelopathy (HAM/TSP). The specimen was PBMCs.

The CDR3 bases are TGTGCCAGCAGCTCCTACCTAGCGACGTCCTACAATGAGCAGTTCTTC. This encodes CASSSYLATSYNEQFF. The V call is TRBV7-2, the J call TRBJ2-1; D possibly corresponds to TRBD2 (6 bases). CDR1 SGHTA and CDR2 FQGNSA come from the germline V gene. This CDR3 has 16 residues. V was cut by 4 bases and J by 1 base, with 14 bases left in between. Supplemented by reference TRBV7-2 and TRBJ2-1, the full variable domain reads GAGVSQSPSNKVTEKGKDVELRCDPISGHTALYWYRQSLGQGLEFLIYFQGNSAPDKSGLPSDRFSAERTGGSVSTLTIQRTQQEDSAVYLCASSSYLATSYNEQFFGPGTRLTVL.